Listed below are T cell receptor beta chains from one sample, sequenced in a study of blood T cell repertoires in COVID-19. Clones were sequenced by immunoSEQ multiplex PCR, and TCRdb holds only the in-frame ones, with some missing. The table shows some 160,000 clones, with about 84% occurring only once. The specimen was peripheral blood. These receptors were taken from a woman aged 45-65 years with acute or convalescent COVID-19. Both conserved end residues are trimmed from each CDR3.

V: TRBV5-1; J: TRBJ2-1; CDR3: ASSDGLAGASEQF
V: TRBV6-1; J: TRBJ1-6; CDR3: ASSDQGADNSPLH
V: TRBV4-3; J: TRBJ2-1; CDR3: ASSQDRGFGVRGEQF
V: TRBV27; J: TRBJ2-2; CDR3: ASSLLTTGELF
V: TRBV25-1; J: TRBJ1-6; CDR3: ASSDGQGASSPLH
V: TRBV7-8; J: TRBJ2-1; CDR3: ASLAGVYNEQF
V: TRBV12-5; J: TRBJ1-1; CDR3: ASGLGLLGNTEAF
V: TRBV18; J: TRBJ1-2; CDR3: ASSGQGSNYGYT
V: TRBV29-1; J: TRBJ2-4; CDR3: SAEVVRGSAKNIQY
V: TRBV5-4; J: TRBJ2-1; CDR3: ASRPDSYNEQF
V: TRBV13; J: TRBJ1-6; CDR3: ASSSTGDSPLH
V: TRBV19; J: TRBJ1-2; CDR3: ASSEQGYGYT
V: TRBV2; J: TRBJ1-1; CDR3: ASSEAHAGLAF
V: TRBV5-1; J: TRBJ2-1; CDR3: ASSFTGGYNEQF
V: TRBV7-9; J: TRBJ2-5; CDR3: ASSLGLAGQETQY
V: TRBV10-3; J: TRBJ2-3; CDR3: AITINRGDTQY
V: TRBV15; J: TRBJ2-1; CDR3: ATSRDYLNEQF
V: TRBV19; J: TRBJ1-1; CDR3: ASSAGPLTEAF